This entry lists 26 T cell receptor beta chains sequenced from one sample in a study of blood T cell repertoires in COVID-19. Using immunoSEQ multiplex PCR, the repertoire was profiled, and TCRdb retains in-frame clones only, with some absent. The sample lists some 100,000 clones; 75% to 85% were seen once. The sample was peripheral blood. The receptors shown here come from a human donor in a cohort sampled during active COVID-19.

The genes are TRBV9 and TRBJ1-1; the D gene is possibly TRBD1 (5 bases). Germline V lookup: CDR1 SGDLS, CDR2 YYNGEE. V dropped 2 bases and J dropped 1 base, with 18 bases sitting between them. The CDR3 consists of 17 residues. The CDR3 here is CASSVSLTGRENTEAFF. In nucleotides, the CDR3 is TGTGCCAGCAGCGTTTCCTTGACGGGCAGGGAGAACACTGAAGCTTTCTTT.

This clone showed up just once. The chain combines TRBV5-1 with TRBJ2-7; D is perhaps TRBD2 (5 bases). The CDR3 is 13 residues long. Trimming removed 6 bases from V and 6 bases from J, with 16 bases in between. Germline lookup yields CDR1 SGHRS and CDR2 YFSETQ. The CDR3 region has the DNA TGCGCCAGCATCATTCGGGAATTAGGCGAGCAGTACTTC. Its translation: CASIIRELGEQYF.

V gene TRBV6-2 or TRBV6-3 combines with J gene TRBJ2-3; weak D call: TRBD2 (6 bases). CDR3 size: 13 residues. The V gene lost 6 bases and the J gene lost 2 bases, with 9 bases spanning the gap. CDR1 is MNHEY and CDR2 is SVGEGT in the germline V gene. CDR3 sequence (DNA): TGTGCCAGCAGCGCGGGATTCACAGATACGCAGTATTTT. It codes for CASSAGFTDTQYF.

The J gene is TRBJ1-5, the V gene TRBV19; no reliable D call. Trimming took off 2 bases at V and 3 bases at J, with 8 bases between the two ends. Germline lookup yields CDR1 LNHDA and CDR2 SQIVND (reference sequence). The length of the CDR3 is 14 residues. DNA of the CDR3: TGTGCCAGTAGTATACGGGTTATCAATCAGCCCCAGCATTTT. This translates into CASSIRVINQPQHF.

The chain links TRBV9 to TRBJ1-2; weak D call: TRBD1 (6 bases). The CDR3 contains 14 residues. Germline CDR1 is SGDLS and CDR2 is YYNGEE. V was clipped by 0 bases and J by 6 bases, with 12 bases between them. The CDR3 reads CASSVGPGEHGYTF. Here the CDR3 DNA reads TGTGCCAGCAGCGTAGGGCCAGGGGAACATGGCTACACCTTC. The variable domain in full, with the rest retrieved from reference TRBV9 and TRBJ1-2, is DSGVTQTPKHLITATGQRVTLRCSPRSGDLSVYWYQQSLDQGLQFLIQYYNGEERAKGNILERFSAQQFPDLHSELNLSSLELGDSALYFCASSVGPGEHGYTFGSGTRLTVV.

V is TRBV27 and J is TRBJ2-1, with 8 bases lining up with TRBD1. The CDR3 has 15 amino acids. In germline, CDR1 is MNHEY, CDR2 SMNVEV (reference sequence). Unmatched junction bases numbered 8, after V lost 4 bases and J lost 6 bases. CDR3 residues: CASSSDREVSNEQFF. The CDR3, as DNA: TGTGCCAGCAGTTCGGACAGGGAAGTAAGCAATGAGCAGTTCTTC.

The rearrangement uses TRBV6-1 and TRBJ2-5; 11 bases match TRBD1. With V trimmed by 3 bases and J by 4 bases, 4 bases remained unmatched. Germline V gene lookup returns CDR1 MNHNS and CDR2 SASEGT. This CDR3 spans 15 amino acids. CDR3: CASSDGTGGRETQYF. The CDR3 bases are TGTGCCAGCAGTGACGGGACAGGGGGTCGAGAGACCCAGTACTTC.

This clone appeared a single time. As DNA, the CDR3 is TGCGCCAGCAGCTTCGACAGCTCGACCTATGGCTACACCTTC. It encodes CASSFDSSTYGYTF. The chain joins TRBV5-1 to TRBJ1-2, with D maybe TRBD1 (5 bases). The CDR3 length is 14 residues. The V end was cut by 2 bases, the J end by 4 bases, with 12 bases between. Germline V gene lookup returns CDR1 SGHRS and CDR2 YFSETQ.

The rearrangement uses TRBV19 and TRBJ2-7, with 13 bases identical to TRBD2. Germline-derived CDR1 and CDR2 are LNHDA and SQIVND (reference sequence). This CDR3 comprises 14 residues. Losses at the gene ends were 9 bases for V and 2 bases for J; bases not matched to a gene: 4. Here the CDR3 reads CARKLAGGPYEQYF. The CDR3 DNA reads as TGTGCCAGGAAACTAGCGGGAGGGCCCTACGAGCAGTACTTC. Full variable domain (remainder filled in from reference TRBV19 and TRBJ2-7): DGGITQSPKYLFRKEGQNVTLSCEQNLNHDAMYWYRQDPGQGLRLIYYSQIVNDFQKGDIAEGYSVSREKKESFPLTVTSAQKNPTAFYLCARKLAGGPYEQYFGPGTRLTVT.

In its sample, this clone was seen once. The gene calls are TRBV6-1 and TRBJ1-6; a possible D gene is TRBD1 (6 bases). The CDR3 is 16 amino acids. Germline V gene sequence: CDR1 MNHNS, CDR2 SASEGT. Trimming stripped 3 bases from V and 3 bases from J, with 12 bases between. The CDR3 DNA is TGTGCCAGCAGTGACAGGGGACACCGCTATAATTCACCCCTCCACTTT. Translated: CASSDRGHRYNSPLHF.

The chain is built from TRBV27 and TRBJ2-7; 10 nucleotides match TRBD2. Trimming at V came to 7 bases and at J to 0 bases, leaving 6 bases not matched to a gene. CDR3 length equals 15 residues. The germline V gene encodes CDR1 MNHEY and CDR2 SMNVEV (reference sequence). CDR3 DNA: TGTGCCAGCACCTTTAGCGGGAGGAGCTCCTACGAGCAGTACTTC. Translation gives CASTFSGRSSYEQYF.

This clone was counted a single time. The chain joins TRBV18 to TRBJ1-2; weak D call: TRBD1 (6 bases). CDR1 KGHSH and CDR2 LQKENI come from the germline V gene. This CDR3 has 14 residues. Trimming removed 2 bases from V and 6 bases from J, with 13 bases in between. The CDR3 sequence: CASSPFNSGDGYTF. The DNA for the CDR3 is TGTGCCAGCTCACCATTCAATTCAGGGGATGGCTACACCTTC.

The J gene is TRBJ2-5, the V gene TRBV3-1 (or the pseudogene TRBV3-2), with TRBD2 matching over 7 bases. Germline CDR1 is LGHDT and CDR2 is YNNKEL (reference sequence). CDR3 size: 17 residues. Losses at the gene ends were 2 bases for V and 3 bases for J; bases not matched to a gene: 12. The CDR3 region is CASSQSASGVLEETQYF. The CDR3, as DNA: TGTGCCAGCAGCCAAAGCGCTAGCGGCGTCTTGGAAGAGACCCAGTACTTC.

This chain joins TRBV6-2 or TRBV6-3 and TRBJ1-2; maybe TRBD1 (5 bases). Germline loops: CDR1 MNHEY, CDR2 SVGEGT. V was trimmed by 3 bases and J by 7 bases, leaving 9 bases between them. This CDR3 contains 12 residues. The CDR3 sequence is CASSYAGTGYTF. In DNA form, the CDR3 reads TGTGCCAGCAGTTATGCGGGGACTGGCTACACCTTC.

A word on this clone: One end of the junction does not line up with germline, which may come from a read error. The chain recombines TRBV2 with TRBJ1-2; D is undetermined. Germline loops: CDR1 SNHLY, CDR2 FYNNEI. The CDR3 is 16 amino acids. The CDR3 DNA follows: TGTGCCAGCAGTTCATTACGGACGGGAGCTAACTATAGCTACACCTTC. It is translated as CASSSLRTGANYSYTF. Drawing the rest from reference TRBV2 and TRBJ1-2, the complete variable domain is EPEVTQTPSHQVTQMGQEVILRCVPISNHLYFYWYRQILGQKVEFLVSFYNNEISEKSEIFDDQFSVERPDGSNFTLKIRSTKLEDSAMYFCASSSLRTGANYSYTFGSGTRLTVV.

As concerns this clone: Other DNA variants within this sample encode the same CDR3. This sequence joins TRBV4-3 and TRBJ1-1, with a tentative D call TRBD1 (5 bases). This CDR3 has 15 residues. CDR1 and CDR2 from the germline V gene are LGHNA and YSLEER. Deletions cut 1 base from V and 5 bases from J, with 14 bases between. The CDR3 reads CASSQAGTGGTEAFF. CDR3 coding DNA: TGCGCCAGCAGCCAAGCCGGGACGGGGGGAACTGAAGCTTTCTTT.

V usage is TRBV5-6 and J usage is TRBJ1-1; D perhaps matches TRBD1 (5 bases). In germline, CDR1 is SGHDT, CDR2 YYEEEE. The V end was cut by 1 base, the J end by 5 bases, with 9 bases between. The CDR3 consists of 13 residues. CDR3 sequence reads: CASSLRGRTEAFF. In DNA form, the CDR3 reads TGTGCCAGCAGCTTGCGGGGGAGAACTGAAGCTTTCTTT.

The chain employs TRBV27 and TRBJ2-7; 12 positions agree with TRBD2. V lost 4 bases and J lost 3; bases outside the gene matches: 4. Germline CDR1 MNHEY, CDR2 SMNVEV (reference sequence). This CDR3 is 15 amino acids long. The CDR3 is CASSSSGRGFYEQYF. In DNA, the CDR3 is TGTGCCAGCAGTTCTAGCGGGAGGGGTTTCTACGAGCAGTACTTC.

The rearrangement joins TRBV6-6 to TRBJ1-1; D not certain. CDR1 is MNHNY and CDR2 is SVGAGI in the germline V gene (reference sequence). The CDR3 is 14 residues long. The V end was cut by 2 bases, the J end by 4 bases, with 11 bases between. CDR3 coding DNA: TGTGCCAGCAGTTACCTCGGCGAGGCCACTGAAGCTTTCTTT. Translated: CASSYLGEATEAFF.

J is TRBJ2-7 and V is TRBV9, with D uncertain. V lost 3 bases, J lost 0 bases, and 10 bases lay in between. This CDR3 has 14 residues. Looked up from germline, CDR1 is SGDLS and CDR2 is YYNGEE. The CDR3 spells CASSAEFSSYEQYF. The CDR3 coding sequence is TGTGCCAGCAGCGCCGAATTTAGCTCCTACGAGCAGTACTTC. The full variable domain, in which reference TRBV9 and TRBJ2-7 provide the parts outside the CDR3, is DSGVTQTPKHLITATGQRVTLRCSPRSGDLSVYWYQQSLDQGLQFLIQYYNGEERAKGNILERFSAQQFPDLHSELNLSSLELGDSALYFCASSAEFSSYEQYFGPGTRLTVT.

The rearrangement links TRBV7-2 to TRBJ2-7; 7 bases align to TRBD1. The CDR3 is 14 residues long. The germline V gene encodes CDR1 SGHTA and CDR2 FQGNSA. V shed 0 bases and J 4 bases; nucleotides not matched to a gene: 3. This CDR3 is CASSLATGRYEQYF. CDR3 in DNA: TGTGCCAGCAGCTTAGCGACAGGGAGATACGAGCAGTACTTC.

This clone was seen only once. The chain is built from TRBV7-9 and TRBJ2-7; D possibly corresponds to TRBD1 (6 bases). Trimming took off 3 bases at V and 5 bases at J, with 14 bases between the two ends. From germline, CDR1 is SEHNR and CDR2 FQNEAQ (reference sequence). The CDR3 consists of 14 residues. The CDR3 region is CASSLTGTRDEQYF. DNA for the CDR3: TGTGCCAGCAGCTTGACAGGCACCAGGGACGAGCAGTACTTC.

The V call is TRBV30, the J call TRBJ1-1; 8 bases align to TRBD1. V gave up 3 bases and J gave up 1 base; unmatched junction bases: 13. This CDR3 region has 17 residues. Germline assignment: CDR1 GTSNPN and CDR2 SVGIG (reference sequence). Written as DNA, the CDR3 is TGTGCCTGGAGCACAAATTACCACACAGGGGGGAACACTGAAGCTTTCTTT. It specifies CAWSTNYHTGGNTEAFF.

The chain carries TRBV7-2 and TRBJ2-7; TRBD2 aligns across 7 bases. The V segment lost 1 base and the J segment 3 bases; nucleotides outside the gene matches: 6. The CDR3 is made up of 15 amino acids. Germline V gene sequence: CDR1 SGHTA, CDR2 FQGNSA. DNA of the CDR3: TGTGCCAGCAGCTTAGGCGCTCTAGCGGACTACGAGCAGTACTTC. It specifies CASSLGALADYEQYF. The full variable domain, with the rest looked up from reference TRBV7-2 and TRBJ2-7, is GAGVSQSPSNKVTEKGKDVELRCDPISGHTALYWYRQSLGQGLEFLIYFQGNSAPDKSGLPSDRFSAERTGGSVSTLTIQRTQQEDSAVYLCASSLGALADYEQYFGPGTRLTVT.

This chain connects TRBV14 to TRBJ2-7; 7 bases align to TRBD1. Germline V CDR1 and CDR2: SGHDN, FVKESK. V dropped 4 bases and J dropped 3; count of bases not matched to a gene: 3. This CDR3 has 13 amino acids. CDR3 amino acids: CASSPTGYYEQYF. CDR3 DNA: TGTGCCAGCAGCCCGACAGGGTACTACGAGCAGTACTTC.

The chain carries TRBV7-9 and TRBJ1-4; 7 bases agree with TRBD1. J lost 8 bases, V lost 5 bases, and 17 bases had no gene match. The germline V gene has CDR1 SEHNR and CDR2 FQNEAQ (reference sequence). The CDR3 consists of 17 residues. The CDR3 DNA follows: TGTGCCAGCAGCCCGAGGTGGTGGACAGGCTCGCAGGAAAAACTGTTTTTT. As protein: CASSPRWWTGSQEKLFF.